Shown below are 22 T cell receptor beta chains from a single sample sequenced in a study of T cells expressing NK-cell markers (dated by TCRdb to the early 2020s). Libraries were prepared through 5' RACE. The sequencer listed for this sample is Illumina HiSeq 2000. One entry per CDR3 protein sequence results from the TCRdb reprocessing of the reads, with DNA left out. The table for this sample records about 160,000 distinct CDR3 sequences. In total, the top ten clones hold around a sixth of the sample. The sequenced sample was blood T cells: a sorted CD56 or NKG2C T cell subset, CD4+ or CD8+ T cells, or bulk PBMC T cells (not recorded which). These TCRs come from a woman aged 18 to 75 in good health.

The J gene is TRBJ2-7, the V gene TRBV29-1; the D call of TRBD1 rests on TCRdb alone, since no DNA is present to check it. CDR3 length equals 13 residues. Germline lookup yields CDR1 SQVTM and CDR2 ANQGSEA. The CDR3: CSVGDSVSYEQYF.

J is TRBJ2-1 and V is TRBV3-1; TCRdb lists TRBD2, though no DNA is available to test this call. The CDR3 has 15 residues. CDR1 and CDR2 from the germline V gene are LGHDT and YNNKEL (reference sequence). CDR3 protein: CASSSGTSDTNEQFF.

The chain combines TRBV7-8 with TRBJ2-3. Germline V gene data show CDR1 as SGHVS and CDR2 as FQNEAQ. The CDR3 has 14 amino acids. This CDR3 is CASSPPRPSQAQYF. The whole variable domain, remainder taken from reference TRBV7-8 and TRBJ2-3, is GAGVSQSPRYKVAKRGQDVALRCDPISGHVSLFWYQQALGQGPEFLTYFQNEAQLDKSGLPSDRFFAERPEGSVSTLKIQRTQQEDSAVYLCASSPPRPSQAQYFGPGTRLTVL.

The chain couples TRBV7-6 to TRBJ2-5; lacking DNA, the TRBD1 call made by TCRdb goes unchecked. The length of the CDR3 is 12 residues. In germline, CDR1 is SGHVS, CDR2 FNYEAQ. This CDR3 is CASSPQTGAQYF.

The chain joins TRBV7-7 to TRBJ2-7; lacking DNA, the TRBD1 call made by TCRdb goes unchecked. CDR3 length: 14 amino acids. The germline V gene has CDR1 SSHAT and CDR2 FNYEAQ (reference sequence). CDR3 loop: CASSPGTGDIEQYF.

The chain carries TRBV20-1 and TRBJ2-3; the D call from TCRdb, TRBD2, cannot be confirmed without DNA. The V gene's germline CDR1 is DFQATT and CDR2 SNEGSKA (reference sequence). The CDR3 is made up of 14 amino acids. The CDR3 sequence: CSAMTRAVLDTQYF.

The chain employs TRBV28 and TRBJ2-7; the D call from TCRdb, TRBD2, cannot be confirmed without DNA. Per the germline V gene, CDR1 is MDHEN and CDR2 is SYDVKM. CDR3 length equals 13 residues. The CDR3 sequence: CASTLGSSYEQYF.

The rearrangement links TRBV4-1 to TRBJ2-1; TCRdb gives TRBD2 as the D gene, but with no DNA this cannot be confirmed. The germline V gene encodes CDR1 MGHRA and CDR2 YSYEKL. The CDR3 sequence is 14 residues long. The CDR3 reads CASSQGGSGGEQFF.

V and J are TRBV7-9 and TRBJ1-2. The CDR3 totals 11 residues. Germline V gene sequence: CDR1 SEHNR, CDR2 FQNEAQ (reference sequence). CDR3 in amino acids: CASSSGGGYTF.

The genes are TRBV3-1 and TRBJ2-2. The CDR3 sequence is 16 residues long. Germline CDR1 and CDR2: LGHDT and YNNKEL (reference sequence). This CDR3 reads CASSQDVWGDTGELFF.

This chain links TRBV12-3 or TRBV12-4 with TRBJ1-3; TCRdb calls TRBD1, which cannot be checked without DNA. This CDR3 contains 14 residues. The CDR3 is CASSWGGVGNTIYF.

The chain combines TRBV10-3 with TRBJ1-1; TCRdb designates TRBD1, a call that cannot be tested without DNA. Looked up from germline, CDR1 is ENHRY and CDR2 is SYGVKD. This CDR3 spans 13 amino acids. The CDR3 region is CAIRQGRDTEAFF.

The rearrangement links TRBV7-8 to TRBJ2-2. There are 14 residues in the CDR3. Germline V gene data show CDR1 as SGHVS and CDR2 as FQNEAQ. The CDR3 here is CASSSTRNTGELFF.

The chain uses TRBV9 and TRBJ2-1; there is no DNA to check the TCRdb D call of TRBD1. The length of the CDR3 is 15 residues. The germline gives CDR1 SGDLS, CDR2 YYNGEE. The chain's CDR3 is CASSFEGAPYNEQFF.

The chain combines TRBV3-1 with TRBJ1-2. Looked up from germline, CDR1 is LGHDT and CDR2 is YNNKEL (reference sequence). This CDR3 has 12 amino acids. The CDR3 protein is CASSQGFGGYTF. Supplemented by reference TRBV3-1 and TRBJ1-2, the full variable domain reads DTAVSQTPKYLVTQMGNDKSIKCEQNLGHDTMYWYKQDSKKFLKIMFSYNNKELIINETVPNRFSPKSPDKAHLNLHINSLELGDSAVYFCASSQGFGGYTFGSGTRLTVV.

V gene TRBV5-1 combines with J gene TRBJ2-1; with no DNA, the TCRdb D assignment of TRBD1 cannot be verified. CDR3 length: 15 residues. Per the germline V gene, CDR1 is SGHRS and CDR2 is YFSETQ. The CDR3 protein is CASKSSGVSYNEQFF.

This chain connects TRBV5-1 to TRBJ2-2; the D gene TCRdb calls, TRBD1, cannot be checked with no DNA. There are 16 residues in the CDR3. The germline V gene encodes CDR1 SGHRS and CDR2 YFSETQ. CDR3 region: CASSTSGTANTGELFF.

V usage is TRBV7-2 and J usage is TRBJ2-5; as DNA is missing, the TRBD2 call by TCRdb cannot be tested. CDR3 size: 13 residues. CDR1 is SGHTA, CDR2 FQGNSA, per germline. This CDR3 reads CASGSAGRETQYF.

The rearrangement links TRBV20-1 to TRBJ2-5; TCRdb lists TRBD1, though no DNA is available to test this call. CDR1 and CDR2 from the germline V gene are DFQATT and SNEGSKA (reference sequence). The CDR3 totals 14 residues. The CDR3 reads CSARDRDKIETQYF.

V and J are TRBV5-1 and TRBJ2-7; the TCRdb call, TRBD2, lacks DNA for checking. In germline, CDR1 is SGHRS, CDR2 YFSETQ. This CDR3 contains 14 residues. CDR3 sequence: CASSLDGRVREQYF.

The CDR3 region is CASSIGTGGLVSGNTIYF. The chain joins TRBV5-5 to TRBJ1-3; without DNA, the TCRdb call of TRBD1 cannot be checked. Germline values: CDR1 SGHKS, CDR2 YYEKEE (reference sequence). The CDR3 has 18 residues.

V and J are TRBV5-1 and TRBJ2-3. The CDR3 contains 14 residues. Germline assignment: CDR1 SGHRS and CDR2 YFSETQ. CDR3 loop: CASRADPHTDTQYF.